The sequence of this T cell receptor (beta chain) was determined in a study of blood T cells in healthy people across ages. Per germline, CDR1 WNHNN and CDR2 SYGVQD (reference sequence). The CDR3 totals 15 residues. Study-level results: Fewer expanded clones and more diversity marked long-lived versus aged donors.

The authors ran a second PCR of about 6 to 11 cycles using a sample-barcoded 5' primer and a J-beta primer mix. The yield of each sample was at least 2.5 million CDR3-containing paired-end reads. TCRdb recomputed calls from the 5' RACE reads with MiXCR, one row per CDR3 protein. The data hold hundreds of thousands of distinct CDR3 sequences, with 25% to 30% observed a single time. Concerning this clonotype itself: Its antigen remains unidentified.

These data also featured in a second study, about T cells of mothers and their children.

The rearrangement joins TRBV10-1 to TRBJ2-1; 9 bases fit TRBD2. Matching the DNA end better, TRBJ2-5 makes the J call doubtful. This receptor was taken from a boy younger than 18 in good health. Sequencing was performed on blood. In DNA form, the CDR3 reads TGCGCCAGCAGTGAGTCCGGACTAGCGAGGGAGACCCAGTACTTC. The encoded protein is CASSESGLARETQYF.